A selection of T cell receptor beta chains follows, all from one sample in a study of shared T cell receptors in the human thymus. Generated by immunoSEQ multiplex PCR, the TCRdb table keeps only in-frame clones and is missing some. The sample contains a few hundred thousand clones, around 93% of which appear only once. Material: thymocytes. The receptors stem from a human donor. Each CDR3 is given with its conserved first and last residue. The D gene is left open where the match is weak. Clone sizes are given selectively: once, few, many, or a class where the clone is expanded.

>TRBJ1-4|-|-|TRBV9
CASSVEADSSTNEKLFF
TGTGCCAGCAGCGTAGAGGCGGATAGCTCAACTAATGAAAAACTGTTTTTT
>TRBJ1-2|-|-|TRBV29-1
CSVEGLGFYYGYTF
TGCAGCGTTGAAGGTCTAGGCTTTTACTATGGCTACACCTTC
>TRBJ2-7|-|-|TRBV27
CASSLGDRPYEQYF
TGTGCCAGCAGTTTAGGGGACCGCCCCTACGAGCAGTACTTC
>TRBJ2-7|TRBD1|-|TRBV7-9
CASSLDGGRGPRNEQYF
TGTGCCAGCAGCTTGGATGGGGGCAGGGGGCCCAGGAACGAGCAGTACTTC
>TRBJ1-4|-|-|TRBV4-1
CASSQVAGMTEKLFF
TGCGCCAGCAGCCAAGTTGCGGGGATGACTGAAAAACTGTTTTTT
>TRBJ2-7|TRBD2|-|TRBV27
CASSFVSGRAYEQYF
TGTGCCAGCAGCTTTGTTAGCGGGAGGGCCTACGAGCAGTACTTC
>TRBJ1-2|-|-|TRBV4-2
CASSQEGKSNYGYTF
TGTGCCAGCAGCCAAGAGGGCAAGTCTAACTATGGCTACACCTTC
>TRBJ2-3|-|-|TRBV18
CASSPQDGLPPADTQYF
TGTGCCAGCTCCCCCCAGGACGGCCTCCCTCCCGCAGATACGCAGTATTTT
>TRBJ1-2|-|-|TRBV15
CATSDGQHYGYTF
TGTGCCACCAGCGACGGACAGCACTATGGCTACACCTTC
>TRBJ2-3|-|-|TRBV5-4
CASSRPTDTQYF
TGTGCCAGCAGCCGGCCCACAGATACGCAGTATTTT
>TRBJ1-5|TRBD1|-|TRBV5-4
CASSFPRQGEFSQPQHF
TGTGCCAGCAGCTTCCCCCGACAGGGGGAGTTTAGTCAGCCCCAGCATTTT
>TRBJ2-1|-|-|TRBV30
CAWSATGAVYNEQFF
TGTGCCTGGAGTGCAACGGGAGCGGTGTACAATGAGCAGTTCTTC
>TRBJ1-1|TRBD1|-|TRBV29-1
CSVEPPAGQTENTEAFF
TGCAGCGTTGAACCCCCAGCGGGACAGACAGAAAACACTGAAGCTTTCTTT
>TRBJ1-2|-|-|TRBV7-6
CASSLALGTDYGYTF
TGTGCCAGCAGCTTAGCCCTGGGGACGGATTATGGCTACACCTTC
>TRBJ2-3|-|-|TRBV4-1
CASSPPGGTDTQYF
TGCGCCAGCAGCCCCCCAGGGGGCACAGATACGCAGTATTTT
>TRBJ2-7|-|-|TRBV7-2
CASSLAQRYSYEQYF
TGTGCCAGCAGCTTAGCGCAACGGTACTCCTACGAGCAGTACTTC
>TRBJ1-5|-|-|TRBV6-1
CASSGGMEGEQPQHF
TGTGCCAGCAGTGGGGGGATGGAGGGGGAACAGCCCCAGCATTTT
>TRBJ2-1|-|-|TRBV27
CASNEQFF
TGTGCCAGCAATGAGCAGTTCTTC
>TRBJ2-7|TRBD2|-|TRBV19
CASSIGHGLAGGSYEQYF
TGTGCCAGTAGTATAGGCCACGGACTAGCGGGAGGGTCCTACGAGCAGTACTTC
>TRBJ2-6|-|-|TRBV19
CASSIVGVCIPGANVLTF
TGTGCCAGTAGTATAGTAGGAGTCTGTATCCCTGGGGCCAACGTCCTGACTTTC
>TRBJ2-1|TRBD2|-|TRBV4-3
CASSHLREEEHNEQFF
TGCGCCAGCAGCCACCTCCGGGAGGAGGAGCACAATGAGCAGTTCTTC
>TRBJ1-5|-|-|TRBV5-8
CASSDSRGRQPQHF
TGTGCCAGCAGCGATAGCAGGGGCAGACAGCCCCAGCATTTT
>TRBJ2-3|TRBD1|-|TRBV29-1
CSVSRRDRGFTDTQYF
TGCAGCGTTTCAAGACGGGACAGGGGATTCACAGATACGCAGTATTTT
>TRBJ2-7|-|-|TRBV28
CASSITREPYEQYF
TGTGCCAGCAGTATCACTAGAGAACCCTACGAGCAGTACTTC
>TRBJ2-3|TRBD2|-|TRBV6-1
CASSGGTSGRDGGTDTQYF
TGTGCCAGCAGTGGGGGGACTAGCGGGAGGGATGGAGGCACAGATACGCAGTATTTT
>TRBJ2-5|TRBD2|-|TRBV5-1
CASSWASGTEGETQYF
TGCGCCAGCAGCTGGGCTAGCGGGACGGAGGGGGAGACCCAGTACTTC
>TRBJ1-1|-|-|TRBV9
CASSVGLGPTLNTEAFF
TGTGCCAGCAGCGTAGGTTTAGGCCCGACCCTGAACACTGAAGCTTTCTTT
>TRBJ2-2|-|-|TRBV11-3
CASGGNRRNTGELFF
TGTGCCAGCGGGGGCAACAGACGAAACACCGGGGAGCTGTTTTTT
>TRBJ1-1|TRBD1|-|TRBV28
CASSLCNGDRLVVTEAFF
TGTGCCAGCAGTTTATGCAATGGGGACAGGTTAGTAGTCACTGAAGCTTTCTTT
>TRBJ1-6|-|-|TRBV2
CASSRHSPLHF
TGTGCCAGCAGTCGTCATTCACCCCTCCACTTT
>TRBJ2-6|-|-|TRBV6-5
CASSRVSGANVLTF
TGTGCCAGCAGTAGGGTCTCTGGGGCCAACGTCCTGACTTTC
>TRBJ2-7|-|few|TRBV28
CASSLGDPIMDEQYF
TGTGCCAGCAGTTTAGGGGACCCTATTATGGACGAGCAGTACTTC
>TRBJ2-7|-|-|TRBV7-9
CASSFRTGDYEQYF
TGTGCCAGCAGCTTTAGGACGGGTGACTACGAGCAGTACTTC
>TRBJ2-7|-|-|TRBV5-1
CASSLGQSYEQYF
TGCGCCAGCAGCTTGGGGCAGTCCTACGAGCAGTACTTC
>TRBJ2-3|-|-|TRBV20-1
CSARLTDTQYF
TGCAGTGCTAGACTCACAGATACGCAGTATTTT
>TRBJ2-1|-|-|TRBV5-1
CASSSYTKRSSYNEQFF
TGCGCCAGCAGCTCCTACACAAAACGGAGCTCCTACAATGAGCAGTTCTTC
>TRBJ1-1|TRBD1|-|TRBV18
CASSPSTGRMNTEAFF
TGTGCCAGCTCACCATCGACAGGGCGCATGAACACTGAAGCTTTCTTT
>TRBJ2-7|TRBD1|-|TRBV27
CASSLWGTGDYEQYF
TGTGCCAGCAGTTTATGGGGGACAGGAGACTACGAGCAGTACTTC
>TRBJ2-7|-|-|TRBV10-2
CASSGYVNYEQYF
TGCGCCAGCAGTGGTTACGTAAACTACGAGCAGTACTTC
>TRBJ1-1|-|once|TRBV12-2
CASRFPRGRGRITEAFF
TGTGCAAGTCGCTTCCCCCGGGGTAGGGGGCGGATCACTGAAGCTTTCTTT
>TRBJ1-5|-|-|TRBV6-5
CASRGPSHQPQHF
TGTGCCAGCAGAGGGCCCTCCCATCAGCCCCAGCATTTT
>TRBJ2-7|TRBD1|-|TRBV6-1
CASSPRDRDYEQYF
TGTGCCAGCAGTCCCCGGGACAGGGACTACGAGCAGTACTTC
>TRBJ1-3|-|-|TRBV10-3
CAISGGRGGRNTIYF
TGTGCCATCAGTGGGGGGAGGGGTGGAAGAAACACCATATATTTT
>TRBJ1-5|-|-|TRBV19
CASRTKGPTGNQPQHF
TGTGCCAGTAGGACAAAGGGGCCCACTGGCAATCAGCCCCAGCATTTT
>TRBJ2-1|TRBD2|-|TRBV5-1
CASSRGLATYNEQFF
TGCGCCAGCAGTAGGGGACTAGCTACCTACAATGAGCAGTTCTTC
>TRBJ2-5|-|-|TRBV7-9
CASSPRGKATQYF
TGTGCCAGCAGCCCGAGGGGAAAGGCGACCCAGTACTTC
>TRBJ2-5|-|-|TRBV25-1
CASSEFRQPQETQYF
TGTGCCAGCAGTGAATTTAGGCAGCCCCAAGAGACCCAGTACTTC
>TRBJ2-7|-|-|TRBV28
CASSLGPRERNYEQYF
TGTGCCAGCAGTTTGGGCCCGAGAGAGCGGAACTACGAGCAGTACTTC
>TRBJ2-7|TRBD1|-|TRBV6-5
CASSSPGTGGHEQYF
TGTGCCAGCAGTTCTCCCGGGACAGGGGGCCACGAGCAGTACTTC
>TRBJ1-3|-|-|TRBV4-3
CASSPLGGAGGQGNTIYF
TGCGCCAGCAGCCCCCTAGGGGGGGCTGGGGGGCAAGGAAACACCATATATTTT
>TRBJ2-1|-|-|TRBV19
CASSDLFGVIYNEQFF
TGTGCCAGTAGTGACCTTTTCGGCGTGATCTACAATGAGCAGTTCTTC
>TRBJ2-7|-|-|TRBV5-6
CASSLMDETYEQYF
TGTGCCAGCAGCTTGATGGACGAGACCTACGAGCAGTACTTC
>TRBJ1-1|TRBD1|-|TRBV13
CASSDRDRGPTMNTEAFF
TGTGCCAGCAGTGATCGCGACAGGGGCCCTACTATGAACACTGAAGCTTTCTTT
>TRBJ2-1|TRBD1|-|TRBV5-1
CASSLVYRGRLNEQFF
TGCGCCAGCAGCTTGGTATACAGGGGGCGTTTAAATGAGCAGTTCTTC
>TRBJ2-5|-|-|TRBV30
CAWSVPEGVNPSKGETQYF
TGTGCCTGGAGTGTACCGGAGGGAGTAAACCCCAGTAAGGGGGAGACCCAGTACTTC